This TCR beta chain emerged from a study of shared clonotypes between healthy human individuals. Findings of the study overall: Expectations were that clonotype sharing among donors would be affected by sequencing depth. The study found lower generation probabilities in non-shared clonotypes than in those shared by all four donors. Only blood underwent sampling, and tissue repertoires likely differ.

Generated by immunoSEQ multiplex PCR, the TCRdb table keeps only in-frame clones and is missing some. The table includes approximately 600,000 clones, 85% to 95% detected once. Naive CD8 cells comprised CD45RO-negative, CCR7-positively selected cells, excluding terminally differentiated effector memory CD45RA+ cells. Details on this clone: Its antigen is as yet unknown.

From germline, CDR1 is DFQATT and CDR2 SNEGSKA (reference sequence). The CDR3 loop spans 11 amino acids. Trimming removed 3 bases from V and 6 bases from J, with 9 bases in between. The receptor's source is a woman in her thirties in good health. V gene TRBV20-1 combines with J gene TRBJ2-7, with D unresolved. The material sequenced was naive CD8+ T cells sorted from blood. CDR3 loop: CSASPAREQYF. CDR3 sequence (DNA): TGCAGTGCTAGCCCCGCTCGCGAGCAGTACTTC.